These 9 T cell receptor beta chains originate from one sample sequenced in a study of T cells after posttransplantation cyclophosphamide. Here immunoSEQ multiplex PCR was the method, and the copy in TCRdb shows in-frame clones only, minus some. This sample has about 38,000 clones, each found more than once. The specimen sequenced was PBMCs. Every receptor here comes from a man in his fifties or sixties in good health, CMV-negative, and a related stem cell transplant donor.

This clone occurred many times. The CDR3 DNA reads TGTGCCACCAAGGACCCAGGGGCGCCTGGCTACACCTTC. Translated: CATKDPGAPGYTF. This chain uses TRBV2 with TRBJ1-2; D might be TRBD1 (6 bases). CDR1 and CDR2 from the germline V gene are SNHLY and FYNNEI. The V end was cut by 10 bases, the J end by 7 bases, with 19 bases between. The CDR3 is 13 amino acids.

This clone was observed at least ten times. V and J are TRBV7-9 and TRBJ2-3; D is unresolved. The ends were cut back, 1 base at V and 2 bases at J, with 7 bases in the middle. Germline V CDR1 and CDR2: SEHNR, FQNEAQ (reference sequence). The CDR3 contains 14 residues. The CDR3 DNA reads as TGTGCCAGCAGCTTAGGAGTCAACACAGATACGCAGTATTTT. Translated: CASSLGVNTDTQYF. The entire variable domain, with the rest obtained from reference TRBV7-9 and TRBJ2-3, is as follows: DTGVSQNPRHKITKRGQNVTFRCDPISEHNRLYWYRQTLGQGPEFLTYFQNEAQLEKSRLLSDRFSAERPKGSFSTLEIQRTEQGDSAMYLCASSLGVNTDTQYFGPGTRLTVL.

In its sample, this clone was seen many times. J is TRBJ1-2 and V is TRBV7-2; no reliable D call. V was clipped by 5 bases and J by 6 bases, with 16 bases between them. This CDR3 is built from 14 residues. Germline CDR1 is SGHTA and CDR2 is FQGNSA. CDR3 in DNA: TGTGCCAGCAGCCCCGCGGGAGCAAGGAATGGCTACACCTTC. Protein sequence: CASSPAGARNGYTF.

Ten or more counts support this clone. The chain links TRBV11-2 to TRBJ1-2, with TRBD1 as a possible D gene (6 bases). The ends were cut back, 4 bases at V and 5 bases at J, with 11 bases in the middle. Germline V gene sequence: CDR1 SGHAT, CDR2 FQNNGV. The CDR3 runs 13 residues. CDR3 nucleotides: TGTGCCAGCAGCTCCCGACAGGATTATGGCTACACCTTC. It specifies CASSSRQDYGYTF.

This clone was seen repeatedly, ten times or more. CDR3 coding DNA: TGTGCCAGCACCAGGACAATTCGAGAGACCCAGTACTTC. This encodes CASTRTIRETQYF. The rearrangement links TRBV28 to TRBJ2-5; the D gene is possibly TRBD1 (5 bases). V lost 7 bases to trimming and J lost 4 bases, with 13 bases between them. Germline assignment: CDR1 MDHEN and CDR2 SYDVKM. The CDR3 sequence is 13 residues long.

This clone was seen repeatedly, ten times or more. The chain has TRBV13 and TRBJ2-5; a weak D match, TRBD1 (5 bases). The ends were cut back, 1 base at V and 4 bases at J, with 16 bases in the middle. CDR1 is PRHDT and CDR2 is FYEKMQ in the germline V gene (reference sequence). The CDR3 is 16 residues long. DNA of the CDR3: TGTGCCAGCAGCTTAGAGGGGTGGGGTACACGAGAGACCCAGTACTTC. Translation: CASSLEGWGTRETQYF.

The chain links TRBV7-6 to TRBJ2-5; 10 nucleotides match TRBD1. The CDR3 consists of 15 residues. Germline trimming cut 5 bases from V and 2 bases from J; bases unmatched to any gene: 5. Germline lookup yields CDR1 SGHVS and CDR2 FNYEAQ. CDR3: CASSTRQGAQETQYF. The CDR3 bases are TGTGCCAGCAGCACCAGACAGGGGGCTCAAGAGACCCAGTACTTC.

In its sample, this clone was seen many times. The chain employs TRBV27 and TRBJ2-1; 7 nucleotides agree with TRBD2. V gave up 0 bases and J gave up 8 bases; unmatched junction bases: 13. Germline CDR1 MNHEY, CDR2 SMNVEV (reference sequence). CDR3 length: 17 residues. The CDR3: CASSLSGGSGLMYEQFF. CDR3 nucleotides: TGTGCCAGCAGTTTATCGGGCGGGAGTGGGCTAATGTATGAGCAGTTCTTC.

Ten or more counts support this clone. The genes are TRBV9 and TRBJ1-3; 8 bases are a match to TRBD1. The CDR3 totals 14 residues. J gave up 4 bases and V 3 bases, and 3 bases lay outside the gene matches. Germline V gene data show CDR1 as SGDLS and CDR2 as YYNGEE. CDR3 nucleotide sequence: TGTGCCAGCAGCGCGGACAGGGAGGGAAACACCATATATTTT. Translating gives CASSADREGNTIYF.